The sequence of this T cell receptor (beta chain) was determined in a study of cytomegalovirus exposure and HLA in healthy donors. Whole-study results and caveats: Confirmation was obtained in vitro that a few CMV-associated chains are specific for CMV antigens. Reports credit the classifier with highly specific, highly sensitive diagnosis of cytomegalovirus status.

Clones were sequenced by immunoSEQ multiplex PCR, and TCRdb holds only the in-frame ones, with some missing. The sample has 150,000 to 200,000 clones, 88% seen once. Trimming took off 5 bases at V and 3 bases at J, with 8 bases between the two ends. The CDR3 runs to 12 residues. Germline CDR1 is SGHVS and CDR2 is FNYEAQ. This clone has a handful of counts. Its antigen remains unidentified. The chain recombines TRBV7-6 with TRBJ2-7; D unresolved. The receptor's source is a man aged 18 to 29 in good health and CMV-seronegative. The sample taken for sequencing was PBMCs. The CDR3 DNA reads TGTGCCAGCAGCCAGACTGGCTACGAGCAGTACTTC. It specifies CASSQTGYEQYF.